The 13 T cell receptor beta chains in this list originate from one sample, sequenced in a study of molecular identifiers for immune sequencing clone quantification. Using its own MiXCR run on the PCR reads, TCRdb lists one record per CDR3 protein. The sample shows some 97,000 distinct CDR3 sequences, around 24% of them seen only once. Source material: naive CD8+ T cells from blood, with Jurkat cell RNA spiked in. The sample's subset: FACS-sorted CD8+CD4-CCR7+CD45RA+ naive T cells. The source of these receptors is a human donor in good health. Some libraries in this study had Jurkat cell RNA spiked in.

This clonotype was observed at least ten times. The V gene is TRBV27, the J gene TRBJ1-2, with TRBD1 matching over 8 bases. The CDR3 is 15 amino acids. The germline V gene encodes CDR1 MNHEY and CDR2 SMNVEV (reference sequence). V lost 3 bases and J lost 8; bases outside the gene matches: 11. The CDR3 DNA sequence: TGTGCCAGCAGTTTCGGACAGGGTAGTATGGGAGGCTACACCTTC. It codes for CASSFGQGSMGGYTF.

This clonotype was seen a handful of times. The chain recombines TRBV15 with TRBJ2-1; no firm D call. Germline lookup yields CDR1 LNHNV and CDR2 YYDKDF (reference sequence). V lost 3 bases and J 8 bases, leaving 17 bases between the germline ends. The CDR3 loop spans 15 amino acids. Here the CDR3 DNA reads TGTGCCACCAGCAGGTCGGGTGTTATGTATGATGAGCAGTTCTTC. Translating it yields CATSRSGVMYDEQFF.

This chain links TRBV29-1 with TRBJ2-7; D remains unclear. CDR3 length equals 12 residues. Trimming left V 8 bases short and J 2 bases short, with 13 bases between. Per germline, CDR1 SQVTM and CDR2 ANQGSEA. Here the CDR3 reads CSTIDATYEQYF. The CDR3 DNA reads TGCAGCACTATAGACGCAACCTACGAGCAGTACTTC.

This clonotype has only a few counts. This chain links TRBV4-1 with TRBJ2-2; D gene unclear. Germline lookup yields CDR1 MGHRA and CDR2 YSYEKL. V lost 0 bases and J lost 7, with 15 bases in between. This CDR3 is built from 16 residues. The CDR3, as DNA: TGCGCCAGCAGCCAAGAAGATGAGACGGTATTCGGGGAGCTGTTTTTT. Translated, it gives CASSQEDETVFGELFF.

As regards this clonotype: Compared with germline, one end of the junction differs, possibly owing to a read error. The chain carries TRBV7-2 and TRBJ2-7; D ambiguous. The CDR3 runs to 13 residues. CDR1 and CDR2 from the germline V gene are SGHTA and FQGNSA. This CDR3 is CGSSLGVGCEQYF. In DNA, the CDR3 is TGTGGCAGCAGCTTAGGTGTGGGGTGCGAGCAGTACTTC.

As for this clonotype: Given a much more abundant clone one base away, this may be a read error. CDR3 nucleotide sequence: TGTGCCAGCAGTGAAGGACCAGAAGCTTTCTTT. Translating gives CASSEGPEAFF. The chain employs TRBV2 and TRBJ1-1, with D unresolved. CDR3 length equals 11 residues. V lost 1 base to trimming and J lost 8 bases, with 5 bases between them. Germline CDR1 and CDR2: SNHLY and FYNNEI.

This clonotype was seen at least ten times. The rearrangement uses TRBV5-4 and TRBJ2-5; D is unclear. In germline, CDR1 is SGHNT, CDR2 YYREEE (reference sequence). The V end was cut by 0 bases, the J end by 0 bases, with 3 bases between. This CDR3 region has 13 residues. The CDR3 loop reads CASSLDYQETQYF. The CDR3 DNA follows: TGTGCCAGCAGCTTGGACTACCAAGAGACCCAGTACTTC.

This clonotype showed up many times. The chain recombines TRBV7-9 with TRBJ1-4; tentatively, D is TRBD1 (6 bases). The V and J ends lost 5 bases and 8 bases respectively, with 12 bases between them. CDR1 and CDR2 from the germline V gene are SEHNR and FQNEAQ (reference sequence). The CDR3 loop spans 13 amino acids. CDR3 DNA sequence: TGTGCCAGCAGCAACCAGGGGTGGGAAAAACTGTTTTTT. Its translation: CASSNQGWEKLFF. The entire variable domain, with the rest obtained from reference TRBV7-9 and TRBJ1-4, is as follows: DTGVSQNPRHKITKRGQNVTFRCDPISEHNRLYWYRQTLGQGPEFLTYFQNEAQLEKSRLLSDRFSAERPKGSFSTLEIQRTEQGDSAMYLCASSNQGWEKLFFGSGTQLSVL.

This clonotype was seen at least ten times. The chain couples TRBV2 to TRBJ1-5; D remains ambiguous. CDR1 and CDR2 from the germline V gene are SNHLY and FYNNEI. V shed 3 bases and J shed 5 bases, with 11 bases lying between them. The CDR3 runs 14 residues. CDR3 coding DNA: TGTGCCAGCAGTGATCCTTCCAGAGATCAGCCCCAGCATTTT. Residues: CASSDPSRDQPQHF. Using reference TRBV2 and TRBJ1-5 for the parts outside the CDR3, the full variable domain is EPEVTQTPSHQVTQMGQEVILRCVPISNHLYFYWYRQILGQKVEFLVSFYNNEISEKSEIFDDQFSVERPDGSNFTLKIRSTKLEDSAMYFCASSDPSRDQPQHFGDGTRLSIL.

The CDR3 loop is CASGANPQTQYF. Written as DNA, the CDR3 is TGTGCCAGCGGCGCGAATCCGCAGACCCAGTACTTC. This chain links TRBV27 with TRBJ2-5; no clear D gene. The CDR3 is 12 amino acids. Trimming shortened V by 8 bases and J by 6 bases, and 13 bases separated the two germline ends. Germline V gives CDR1 MNHEY, CDR2 SMNVEV (reference sequence).

In its sample, this clonotype was seen many times. The chain recombines TRBV6-5 with TRBJ1-1; TRBD1 matches at 7 bases. CDR1 and CDR2 (germline): MNHEY, SVGAGI. There are 14 residues in the CDR3. The ends lost 2 bases at V and 1 base at J; junction bases unmatched: 1. Here the CDR3 DNA reads TGTGCCAGCAGTTACCGGACAGGGAACACTGAAGCTTTCTTT. Translated, it gives CASSYRTGNTEAFF.

The chain carries TRBV2 and TRBJ2-7; D gene unclear. The CDR3 is made up of 18 amino acids. V gave up 0 bases and J gave up 6 bases, with 24 bases separating them. Germline loops: CDR1 SNHLY, CDR2 FYNNEI. CDR3 nucleotides: TGTGCCAGCAGTGAAGCGGCGTGGGCGACTGGGTCTCCGTCCGAGCAGTACTTC. Translation gives CASSEAAWATGSPSEQYF.

This clonotype appeared a few times. The genes are TRBV19 and TRBJ2-3; the match to TRBD2 covers 12 bases. Germline trimming cut 5 bases from V and 3 bases from J; bases unmatched to any gene: 6. CDR1 and CDR2 (germline): LNHDA, SQIVND (reference sequence). The CDR3 is made up of 16 amino acids. This CDR3 is CASSALAGGPTDTQYF. DNA for the CDR3: TGTGCCAGTAGTGCGCTAGCGGGGGGGCCTACAGATACGCAGTATTTT.